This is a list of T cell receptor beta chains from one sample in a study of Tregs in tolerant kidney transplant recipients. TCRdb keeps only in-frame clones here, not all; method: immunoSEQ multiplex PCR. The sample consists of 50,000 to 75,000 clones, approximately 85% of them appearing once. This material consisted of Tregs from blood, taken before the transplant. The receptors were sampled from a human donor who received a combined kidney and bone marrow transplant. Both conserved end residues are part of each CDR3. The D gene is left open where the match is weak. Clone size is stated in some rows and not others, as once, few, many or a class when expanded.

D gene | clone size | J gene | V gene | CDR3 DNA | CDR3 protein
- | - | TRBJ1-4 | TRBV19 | TGTGCCAGTAGTATAACGATTTCAACTAATGAAAAACTGTTTTTT | CASSITISTNEKLFF
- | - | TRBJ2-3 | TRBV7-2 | TGTGCCAGCAGCTTAGGGTTCAGCGGGCGGGATACGCAGTATTTT | CASSLGFSGRDTQYF
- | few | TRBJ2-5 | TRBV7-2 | TGTGCCAGCAGCTTATCAAGATTGGAAGAGACCCAGTACTTC | CASSLSRLEETQYF
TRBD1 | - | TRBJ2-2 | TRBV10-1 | TGCGCCAGCGGACAGGGGAACACCGGGGAGCTGTTTTTT | CASGQGNTGELFF
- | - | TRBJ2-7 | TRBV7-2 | TGTGCCAGCAGCTTAAGTTGGGACAAAGGGACCTACGAGCAGTACTTC | CASSLSWDKGTYEQYF
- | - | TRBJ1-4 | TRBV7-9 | TGTGCCAGCAGCTTACGGGTCGGGGTAGGCAGGAATGAAAAACTGTTTTTT | CASSLRVGVGRNEKLFF
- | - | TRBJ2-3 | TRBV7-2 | TGTGCCAGCAGCTTATCCTCTCAGGGCCCCGGCACAGATACGCAGTATTTT | CASSLSSQGPGTDTQYF
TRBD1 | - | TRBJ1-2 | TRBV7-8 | TGTGCCAGCAGCTTAGCGGGGGTACAGGGGAACTATGGCTACACCTTC | CASSLAGVQGNYGYTF
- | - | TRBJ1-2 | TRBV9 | TGTGCCAGCAGCGGAGGGAGCGGACAGACACACTATGGCTACACCTTC | CASSGGSGQTHYGYTF
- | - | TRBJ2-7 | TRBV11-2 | TGTGCCAGCAGCTTAGAGCCAGGGTGGGTCTACGAGCAGTACTTC | CASSLEPGWVYEQYF
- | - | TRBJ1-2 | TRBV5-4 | TGTGCCAGCAGCTACTATGCGGTCGATGGCTACACCTTC | CASSYYAVDGYTF
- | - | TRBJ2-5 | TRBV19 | TGTGCCAGTAGTAAGAGGGGTCACCAAGAGACCCAGTACTTC | CASSKRGHQETQYF
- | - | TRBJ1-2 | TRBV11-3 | TGTGCCAGCAGCTTAACCCCCCTGTCAGACTATGGCTACACCTTC | CASSLTPLSDYGYTF
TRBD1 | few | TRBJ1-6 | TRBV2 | TGTGCCAGCAGCGACAGGGTTTCACCCCTCCACTTT | CASSDRVSPLHF
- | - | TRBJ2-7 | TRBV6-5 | TGTGCCAGCGCCCGGACTGGGTCTTACGAGCAGTACTTC | CASARTGSYEQYF
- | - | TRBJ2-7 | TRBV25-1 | TGTGCCAGCAGCCCGTATAGGGACCCCTACGAGCAGTACTTC | CASSPYRDPYEQYF
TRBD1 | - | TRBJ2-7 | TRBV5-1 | TGCGCCAGCAGCTTTAGAGCGGAGCGGTTTCCTACAGGGGCCTACGAGCAGTACTTC | CASSFRAERFPTGAYEQYF
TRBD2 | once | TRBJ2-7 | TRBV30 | TGTGCCTGGAGTGTACCAATTGGGCTAGCGGGAGGGAACTACGAGCAGTACTTC | CAWSVPIGLAGGNYEQYF
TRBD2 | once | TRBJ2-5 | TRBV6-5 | TGTGCCAGCAGTCGCTCGGGAGGGCCAGAGACCCAGTACTTC | CASSRSGGPETQYF
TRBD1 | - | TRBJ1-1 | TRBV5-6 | TGTGCCAGCAGCTGGGGACAGGGGGGATATGGCACTGAAGCTTTCTTT | CASSWGQGGYGTEAFF
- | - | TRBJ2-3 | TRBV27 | TGTGCCAGCAGTTTGCGGGACTCCACAGATACGCAGTATTTT | CASSLRDSTDTQYF
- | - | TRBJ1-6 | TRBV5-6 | TGTGCCAGCAGCCTCCATCCCGGCAATTCACCCTTCCACTTT | CASSLHPGNSPFHF
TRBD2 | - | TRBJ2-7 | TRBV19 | TGTGCCAGTAGTAAAATGGGAGGACTAGCTTCAATCTACGAGCAGTACTTC | CASSKMGGLASIYEQYF
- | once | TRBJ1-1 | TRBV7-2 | TGTGCCAGCAGCTTAGAAGGATTGAACACTGAAGCTTTCTTT | CASSLEGLNTEAFF
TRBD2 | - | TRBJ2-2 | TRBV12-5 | TGTGCTAGGGGCCTGTGGCTTGGCGGTGGCGGGGGGACCACCGGGGAGCTGTTTTTT | CARGLWLGGGGGTTGELFF